This record concerns one T cell receptor beta chain sequence. The data were taken from a study of blood T cell repertoires in COVID-19. Looking at the study overall: Researchers got acute and convalescent COVID-19 samples from the United States, Italy and Spain.

Germline V gives CDR1 SGHTA, CDR2 FQGNSA. Trimming took 2 bases from V and 4 from J, leaving 8 bases between them. The CDR3 runs 13 residues. The participants were between roughly 18 and 100 years old and came from some 25 US areas. Participant-reported clinical history was the basis for cohort assignment. Measured with immunoSEQ multiplex PCR; TCRdb has only the in-frame clones, and not every one. The sample consists of roughly 380,000 clones, around 87% of them appearing once. The genes are TRBV7-2 and TRBJ1-1; the D gene is possibly TRBD1 (5 bases). The sequence was collected from a man aged 25-45 years who had recovered from COVID-19. Input material: PBMCs or T cells enriched from blood (not recorded which). This chain's CDR3 is CASSLPQGTEAFF. The CDR3 coding sequence is TGTGCCAGCAGCTTACCCCAGGGCACTGAAGCTTTCTTT.